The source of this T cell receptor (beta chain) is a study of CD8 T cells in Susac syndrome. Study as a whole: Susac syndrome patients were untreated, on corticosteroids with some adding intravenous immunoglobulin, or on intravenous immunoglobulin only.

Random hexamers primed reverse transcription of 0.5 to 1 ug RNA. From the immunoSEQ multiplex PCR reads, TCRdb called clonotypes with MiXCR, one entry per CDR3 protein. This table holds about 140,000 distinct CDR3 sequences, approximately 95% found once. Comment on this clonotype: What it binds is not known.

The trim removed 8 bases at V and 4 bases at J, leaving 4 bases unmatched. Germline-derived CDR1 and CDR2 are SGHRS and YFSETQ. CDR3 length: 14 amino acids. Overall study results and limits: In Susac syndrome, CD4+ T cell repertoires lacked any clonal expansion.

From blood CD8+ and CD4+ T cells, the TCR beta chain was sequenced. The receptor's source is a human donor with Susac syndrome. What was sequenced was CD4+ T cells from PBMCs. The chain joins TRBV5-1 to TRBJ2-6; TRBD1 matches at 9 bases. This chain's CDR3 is CASRTGDGANVLTF. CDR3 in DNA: TGCGCCAGTAGGACAGGGGACGGGGCCAACGTCCTGACTTTC. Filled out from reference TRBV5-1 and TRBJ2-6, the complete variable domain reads KAGVTQTPRYLIKTRGQQVTLSCSPISGHRSVSWYQQTPGQGLQFLFEYFSETQRNKGNFPGRFSGRQFSNSRSEMNVSTLELGDSALYLCASRTGDGANVLTFGAGSRLTVL.